A single sample is the source of the 18 T cell receptor beta chains below, sequenced in a study of patients and donors after allogeneic stem cell transplantation. TCRdb redid the calling of the RT-PCR reads with MiXCR, one entry per CDR3 protein. The table shows 200,000 to 250,000 distinct CDR3 sequences, with 14% occurring only once. The sequenced material came from blood, either unsorted or a sorted T cell fraction (not recorded which). The receptors were gathered from a human donor who was either an allogeneic HSCT recipient or a stem cell or donor lymphocyte infusion donor (not recorded which). It is not recorded whose cells these are; they may come from a transplant donor.

This clonotype has at least ten counts. V gene TRBV3-1 combines with J gene TRBJ2-1; 9 bases fit TRBD2. After removal of 4 bases from V and 2 bases from J, the junction contained 6 bases not matched to a gene. Germline V gives CDR1 LGHDT, CDR2 YNNKEL (reference sequence). The CDR3 extends over 16 amino acids. The CDR3 coding sequence is TGTGCCAGCAGCCCCTGGGGCGGGGGGGCCTACAATGAGCAGTTCTTC. Residues: CASSPWGGGAYNEQFF.

The chain links TRBV19 to TRBJ2-3, with D perhaps matching TRBD2 (6 bases). The CDR3 length is 15 residues. CDR1 is LNHDA and CDR2 is SQIVND in the germline V gene (reference sequence). V lost 1 base, J lost 4 bases, and 12 bases lay in between. DNA of the CDR3: TGTGCCAGTAGTATAGGTATCGGGAGAGCAGATACGCAGTATTTT. Protein sequence: CASSIGIGRADTQYF.

This clonotype showed up many times. The chain is built from TRBV5-1 and TRBJ2-2; TRBD2 agrees at 8 bases. The J segment lost 10 bases and the V segment lost 0 bases, leaving 11 bases of the junction unmatched. Germline CDR1 is SGHRS and CDR2 is YFSETQ. CDR3 length: 16 residues. The CDR3 loop reads CASSLGPSGGIEELFF. The CDR3 nucleotides are TGCGCCAGCAGCTTGGGGCCCAGCGGGGGCATTGAGGAGCTGTTTTTT.

This clonotype appeared a few times. This chain links TRBV12-2 with TRBJ1-5; the D call of TRBD1 is as the table states it, not checked on the DNA. TRBV12-2 is noted as a pseudogene. CDR3 length: 12 amino acids. CDR3 DNA: TGTGCAAGTCGCCCTCAGGGTGGGGGGGGAAGTTTT. This gives the protein CASRPQGGGGSF.

The chain combines TRBV7-9 with TRBJ1-1; D gene ambiguous. The CDR3 contains 12 residues. The germline gives CDR1 SEHNR, CDR2 FQNEAQ (reference sequence). The V end was cut by 5 bases, the J end by 4 bases, with 8 bases between. The CDR3 DNA reads TGTGCCAGCAGCGCGTGGGTCACTGAAGCTTTCTTT. It specifies CASSAWVTEAFF.

This clonotype was seen many times. J is TRBJ1-2 and V is TRBV29-1; D call uncertain. Per germline, CDR1 SQVTM and CDR2 ANQGSEA. The ends were cut back, 4 bases at V and 2 bases at J, with 5 bases in the middle. The CDR3 is 11 residues long. Here the CDR3 DNA reads TGCAGCGTTGTACAGAACTATGGCTACACCTTC. The encoded protein is CSVVQNYGYTF.

This clonotype was observed a few times. The chain is built from TRBV27 and TRBJ1-1; 7 bases map to TRBD1. This CDR3 is built from 15 residues. V lost 2 bases to trimming and J lost 6 bases; unmatched junction nucleotides: 9. Germline V lookup: CDR1 MNHEY, CDR2 SMNVEV (reference sequence). The CDR3: CASSLGRRGLAEAFF. In nucleotides, the CDR3 is TGTGCCAGCAGTTTAGGTAGGAGGGGGCTAGCTGAAGCTTTCTTT.

This clonotype showed up just a few times. The rearrangement uses TRBV24-1 and TRBJ1-5; tentatively, D is TRBD1 (5 bases). The germline CDR1 and CDR2 sequences are KGHDR and SFDVKD. The CDR3 is 12 amino acids. V was clipped by 9 bases and J by 7 bases, with 12 bases between them. The CDR3 DNA sequence: TGTGCCACCGGGCAGGGTGAACAGCCCCAGCATTTT. Translating gives CATGQGEQPQHF.

This clonotype has only a few counts. This rearrangement joins TRBV18 to TRBJ2-3, with D tentatively TRBD2 (5 bases). The germline V and J ends were trimmed by 1 base and 2 bases, with 10 bases remaining between them. The germline gives CDR1 KGHSH, CDR2 LQKENI. The CDR3 covers 15 residues. The CDR3 nucleotides read TGTGCCAGCTCACCACAGGACTCAAACACAGATACGCAGTATTTT. This encodes CASSPQDSNTDTQYF.

This clonotype has just a few counts. The chain couples TRBV18 to TRBJ1-4; D unresolved. The germline CDR1 and CDR2 sequences are KGHSH and LQKENI. The CDR3 length is 14 residues. V was trimmed by 8 bases and J by 4 bases, leaving 14 bases between them. The CDR3 bases are TGTGCCAGCCAGGACCGGGAATTTAATGAAAAACTGTTTTTT. Its protein product is CASQDREFNEKLFF.

V is TRBV25-1 and J is TRBJ2-2; D unclear. Germline loops: CDR1 MGHDK, CDR2 SYGVNS. The V gene lost 4 bases and the J gene lost 1 base, with 13 bases spanning the gap. CDR3 size: 16 residues. CDR3 protein: CASSALAVGNTGELFF. CDR3 DNA sequence: TGTGCCAGCAGTGCTCTGGCAGTAGGGAACACCGGGGAGCTGTTTTTT.

This clonotype has just a few counts. This rearrangement joins TRBV2 to TRBJ2-5; D unclear. There are 15 residues in the CDR3. Germline V CDR1 and CDR2: SNHLY, FYNNEI. V lost 2 bases, J lost 1 base, and 11 bases lay in between. The CDR3 protein is CASSESAGFQETQYF. CDR3 bases: TGTGCCAGCAGTGAATCGGCAGGATTCCAAGAGACCCAGTACTTC. Filled out from reference TRBV2 and TRBJ2-5, the complete variable domain reads EPEVTQTPSHQVTQMGQEVILRCVPISNHLYFYWYRQILGQKVEFLVSFYNNEISEKSEIFDDQFSVERPDGSNFTLKIRSTKLEDSAMYFCASSESAGFQETQYFGPGTRLLVL.

The chain links TRBV6-1 to TRBJ2-1; TRBD2 matches 7 bases. The CDR3 totals 13 residues. Germline lookup yields CDR1 MNHNS and CDR2 SASEGT. Germline trimming cut 4 bases from V and 6 bases from J; bases unmatched to any gene: 3. The CDR3 DNA follows: TGTGCCAGCAGTGCAGCGGGGTCCAATGAGCAGTTCTTC. Amino acids: CASSAAGSNEQFF.

This clonotype was detected a few times. This sequence joins TRBV20-1 and TRBJ1-6; 8 bases map to TRBD1. Looked up from germline, CDR1 is DFQATT and CDR2 is SNEGSKA (reference sequence). CDR3 size: 14 residues. V trimming: 3 bases; J trimming: 10 bases; junction bases outside the gene matches: 8. The CDR3: CSASRTGSESPLHF. Written as DNA, the CDR3 is TGCAGTGCTAGTAGGACAGGGTCGGAATCACCCCTCCACTTT.

This clonotype was found a few times. The rearrangement uses TRBV10-3 and TRBJ1-3, with 8 bases matching TRBD1. The germline CDR1 and CDR2 sequences are ENHRY and SYGVKD. This CDR3 contains 16 residues. Trimming removed 3 bases from V and 6 bases from J; junction bases left unmatched: 10. The CDR3, as DNA: TGTGCCATCAGTGACCCCTCGGGACAGGTTGCAAACACCATATATTTT. This encodes CAISDPSGQVANTIYF.

The CDR3 region has the DNA TGCAGTGCTACCTCGTCAGGGAACTCCTACGAGCAGTACTTC. This sequence encodes CSATSSGNSYEQYF. The chain employs TRBV20-1 and TRBJ2-7, with D tentatively TRBD1 (5 bases). V gave up 4 bases and J gave up 0 bases, with 13 bases separating them. CDR1 and CDR2 from the germline V gene are DFQATT and SNEGSKA (reference sequence). This CDR3 comprises 14 residues.

The CDR3 bases are TGCAGTGCTAGAGAACATAACTATGGCTACACCTTC. Its protein product is CSAREHNYGYTF. The rearrangement links TRBV20-1 to TRBJ1-2; no definite D call. V gave up 0 bases and J gave up 1 base, with 3 bases separating them. Germline-derived CDR1 and CDR2 are DFQATT and SNEGSKA (reference sequence). The CDR3 covers 12 residues.

This clonotype appeared many times. The chain joins TRBV3-1 to TRBJ2-2, with D possibly being TRBD1 (6 bases). The V and J ends lost 8 bases and 3 bases respectively, with 10 bases between them. The V gene's germline CDR1 is LGHDT and CDR2 YNNKEL (reference sequence). The CDR3 is 13 amino acids. CDR3 coding DNA: TGTGCCAGCGGGGGCTTTTACACCGGGGAGCTGTTTTTT. Residues: CASGGFYTGELFF.